Below are 15 T cell receptor beta chains sequenced from a single sample in a study of shared clonotypes between healthy human individuals. As defined, naive CD8 cells were CD45RO-negative and positively selected for CCR7, with terminally differentiated effector memory CD45RA+ cells excluded. Sequencing used immunoSEQ multiplex PCR; TCRdb keeps in-frame clones, though not all of them. The sample holds about 580,000 clones; about 98% are singletons and the top ten take 0.3%. Sequencing was carried out using naive CD8+ T cells sorted from blood. These receptors all come from a man under 40 in good health.

The chain uses TRBV7-9 and TRBJ2-7, with 9 bases aligning to TRBD2. Germline V gene sequence: CDR1 SEHNR, CDR2 FQNEAQ (reference sequence). The CDR3 loop spans 15 amino acids. The V and J ends lost 2 bases and 5 bases, in that order; junction bases with no gene match: 7. The CDR3 DNA reads as TGTGCCAGCAGCTTATTGGGCGGGAGGGTCGACGAGCAGTACTTC. Translating it yields CASSLLGGRVDEQYF.

The V call is TRBV18, the J call TRBJ2-7; D unclear. Germline lookup yields CDR1 KGHSH and CDR2 LQKENI. V was cut by 2 bases and J by 5 bases, with 10 bases left in between. This CDR3 region has 13 residues. The CDR3 loop is CASSPKGSHEQYF. CDR3 bases: TGTGCCAGCTCACCAAAGGGTTCCCACGAGCAGTACTTC.

The chain employs TRBV19 and TRBJ2-1, with D possibly matching TRBD1 (5 bases). This CDR3 contains 14 residues. V was cut by 7 bases and J by 7 bases, with 17 bases left in between. Germline CDR1 is LNHDA and CDR2 is SQIVND (reference sequence). Here the CDR3 reads CASKPLDSLNEQFF. The CDR3 DNA reads TGTGCCAGTAAGCCCCTCGACAGTTTAAATGAGCAGTTCTTC.

Of note for this clone: The sample contains more than one DNA sequence encoding this CDR3. J is TRBJ2-7 and V is TRBV27; D not certain. CDR3 length equals 13 residues. CDR1 is MNHEY and CDR2 is SMNVEV in the germline V gene (reference sequence). V was clipped by 3 bases and J by 2 bases, with 8 bases between them. The CDR3, as DNA: TGTGCCAGCAGTTTGGGTACAGCCTACGAGCAGTACTTC. It codes for CASSLGTAYEQYF.

The V and J genes are TRBV29-1 and TRBJ2-1, with TRBD2 identical over 9 bases. V was clipped by 0 bases and J by 8 bases; unmatched bases: 11. The CDR3 runs 16 residues. Per the germline V gene, CDR1 is SQVTM and CDR2 is ANQGSEA. CDR3 sequence reads: CSVEDLVSGSLDEQFF. For the CDR3, the DNA is TGCAGCGTTGAAGATCTAGTTAGCGGGAGCCTGGATGAGCAGTTCTTC.

The chain has TRBV9 and TRBJ1-2, with D hard to call. The CDR3 has 13 residues. CDR1 and CDR2 from the germline V gene are SGDLS and YYNGEE. V was shortened by 1 base and J by 4 bases, with 8 bases between the two germline ends. CDR3 sequence (DNA): TGTGCCAGCAGCGTACGGGAGAGCTATGGCTACACCTTC. It translates to CASSVRESYGYTF.

V is TRBV29-1 and J is TRBJ1-3; weak D call: TRBD1 (5 bases). Germline assignment: CDR1 SQVTM and CDR2 ANQGSEA. V lost 5 bases and J 4 bases, leaving 6 bases between the germline ends. This CDR3 is 11 amino acids long. The CDR3 loop reads CSVWTGNTIYF. CDR3 DNA sequence: TGCAGCGTTTGGACAGGAAACACCATATATTTT.

V and J are TRBV4-1 and TRBJ2-7, with a weak D call TRBD1 (5 bases). The germline CDR1 and CDR2 sequences are MGHRA and YSYEKL. This CDR3 comprises 14 residues. Trimming removed 0 bases at V and 3 bases at J, with 9 bases between. This CDR3 reads CASSQDPDSYEQYF. Written as DNA, the CDR3 is TGCGCCAGCAGCCAAGATCCAGACAGCTACGAGCAGTACTTC.

The chain has TRBV5-4 and TRBJ2-1; the D gene could be TRBD1 or TRBD2 (7 bases each). Between the trimmed V and J ends, which lost 2 bases and 7 bases, there was a span of 13 bases. This CDR3 region has 14 residues. Germline CDR1 is SGHNT and CDR2 is YYREEE (reference sequence). This CDR3 is CASSFGGDRNEQFF. DNA of the CDR3: TGTGCCAGCAGCTTTGGGGGGGACAGAAATGAGCAGTTCTTC.

The chain recombines TRBV5-1 with TRBJ2-5; maybe TRBD1 (6 bases). V lost 4 bases to trimming and J lost 1 base, with 23 bases between them. The length of the CDR3 is 18 residues. Germline-derived CDR1 and CDR2 are SGHRS and YFSETQ. The CDR3, as DNA: TGCGCCAGCAGCCGATTCCCGAAGGTTGAAGGGGGCCAAGAGACCCAGTACTTC. It encodes CASSRFPKVEGGQETQYF.

This chain connects TRBV15 to TRBJ2-3; possible D gene TRBD2, 6 bases. The germline V and J ends were trimmed by 5 bases and 1 base, with 16 bases remaining between them. The CDR3 length is 16 residues. In germline, CDR1 is LNHNV, CDR2 YYDKDF (reference sequence). The CDR3 DNA sequence: TGTGCCACCAGCGGGGGTGTGGGAGGACGCACAGATACGCAGTATTTT. This sequence encodes CATSGGVGGRTDTQYF.

V and J are TRBV5-4 and TRBJ2-1, with a tentative D call TRBD2 (5 bases). This CDR3 comprises 13 residues. With 4 bases removed from V and 9 bases from J, the gap between germline ends came to 14 bases. From germline, CDR1 is SGHNT and CDR2 YYREEE (reference sequence). DNA of the CDR3: TGTGCCAGCAGCGACATTGTCCGGGGTGAGCAGTTCTTC. It translates to CASSDIVRGEQFF. Together with reference TRBV5-4 and TRBJ2-1, the CDR3 gives the full variable domain: ETGVTQSPTHLIKTRGQQVTLRCSSQSGHNTVSWYQQALGQGPQFIFQYYREEENGRGNFPPRFSGLQFPNYSSELNVNALELDDSALYLCASSDIVRGEQFFGPGTRLTVL.

V gene TRBV30 combines with J gene TRBJ2-7; TRBD2 aligns across 12 bases. The junction had 5 bases not matched to a gene; V was cut back by 0 bases and J by 5 bases. From germline, CDR1 is GTSNPN and CDR2 SVGIG (reference sequence). This CDR3 region has 15 residues. CDR3 loop: CAWSVGLAGLDEQYF. DNA of the CDR3: TGTGCCTGGAGTGTTGGACTAGCGGGACTAGACGAGCAGTACTTC.

The V gene is TRBV4-1, the J gene TRBJ2-7, with D perhaps matching TRBD1 (8 bases). The germline V gene has CDR1 MGHRA and CDR2 YSYEKL. V shed 4 bases and J shed 7 bases, with 26 bases lying between them. The CDR3 runs 17 residues. The CDR3 loop reads CASSPYGSGQGGREQYF. CDR3 bases: TGCGCCAGCAGCCCATATGGGAGCGGACAGGGAGGGAGGGAGCAGTACTTC.

The rearrangement links TRBV4-2 to TRBJ2-7; maybe TRBD2 (6 bases). CDR1 is LGHNA and CDR2 is YNFKEQ in the germline V gene. The length of the CDR3 is 14 residues. The V gene lost 1 base and the J gene lost 5 bases, with 12 bases spanning the gap. CDR3 amino acids: CASSQGASEHEQYF. The CDR3 DNA reads as TGTGCCAGCAGCCAAGGGGCTAGCGAGCACGAGCAGTACTTC.